A selection of T cell receptor beta chains follows, all from one sample in a study of blood T cells in healthy people across ages. TCRdb reprocessed the 5' RACE reads with MiXCR, giving one entry per CDR3 protein. The sample records more than 700,000 distinct CDR3 sequences, 50% to 65% being singletons. The sequencing sample was made of blood. The source is an elderly man in good health. CDR3s include the opening cysteine and the closing phenylalanine or tryptophan. The order of the fields is CDR3 protein, CDR3 DNA, clone size, V gene, D gene, J gene. D genes are given only for firm matches. Only some rows state a clone size, as once, few, many or a class for expanded clones.

CASSSRQRTPYEQYF,TGTGCCAGCAGTTCGAGACAGAGGACCCCCTACGAGCAGTACTTC,NA,TRBV6-5,NA,TRBJ2-7
CASSPTEGEQYF,TGTGCCAGCAGCCCCACCGAGGGAGAGCAGTACTTC,NA,TRBV7-9,NA,TRBJ2-7
CSARPGQGTTNYGYTF,TGCAGTGCTAGACCCGGACAGGGGACAACTAACTATGGCTACACCTTC,few,TRBV20-1,TRBD1,TRBJ1-2
CAGSPPSSGIDEQFF,TGTGCCGGCTCACCACCGTCTAGCGGGATTGACGAGCAGTTCTTC,NA,TRBV18,TRBD2,TRBJ2-1
CASSPGTGGLYEQYF,TGTGCCAGCTCCCCCGGGACAGGGGGCCTCTACGAGCAGTACTTC,many,TRBV18,TRBD1,TRBJ2-7
CASSLDPGWQETQYF,TGCGCCAGCAGCTTGGACCCGGGTTGGCAAGAGACCCAGTACTTC,NA,TRBV5-1,NA,TRBJ2-5
CASSSRLAGGGETQYF,TGTGCCAGCAGTTCCCGACTAGCGGGAGGGGGAGAGACCCAGTACTTC,many,TRBV6-5,TRBD2,TRBJ2-5
CASNLGGYSYNEQYF,TGTGCCAGCAACCTGGGGGGGTACTCCTACAATGAGCAGTACTTC,NA,TRBV7-2,TRBD2,TRBJ2-5
CSAPTGLYGYTF,TGCAGTGCTCCGACGGGGCTCTATGGCTACACCTTC,few,TRBV20-1,NA,TRBJ1-2
CASSWGTGASTPLHF,TGTGCCAGCAGTTGGGGGACAGGGGCGAGTACACCCCTCCACTTT,NA,TRBV27,TRBD1,TRBJ1-6
CASSFRTSGTDTQYF,TGTGCCAGCAGCTTCCGGACTAGCGGCACAGATACGCAGTATTTT,NA,TRBV5-6,TRBD2,TRBJ2-3
CASSRVSGYNEQYF,TGTGCCAGCAGTCGGGTGAGCGGATACAATGAGCAGTACTTC,NA,TRBV12-3/TRBV12-4,NA,TRBJ2-4
CASSDTGGYEQYF,TGTGCCAGCAGCGATACAGGGGGCTACGAGCAGTACTTC,few,TRBV27,TRBD1,TRBJ2-7
CASSFQGGRTDTQYF,TGCGCCAGCAGCTTCCAGGGGGGCCGCACAGATACGCAGTATTTT,NA,TRBV5-1,NA,TRBJ2-3
CASSQEASGSNEQFF,TGTGCCAGCAGCCAAGAGGCTAGCGGGTCCAATGAGCAGTTCTTC,NA,TRBV3-1,TRBD2,TRBJ2-1
CASSQALVQEQFF,TGCGCCAGCAGCCAAGCGCTAGTACAGGAGCAGTTCTTC,few,TRBV4-1,NA,TRBJ2-1
CASSVDLNTEAFF,TGTGCCAGCAGCGTAGATCTGAACACTGAAGCTTTCTTT,few,TRBV9,NA,TRBJ1-1
CATGIRGGEQYF,TGTGCCACCGGGATCAGGGGGGGCGAGCAGTACTTC,NA,TRBV27,NA,TRBJ2-7
CASSQGGGLAASYEQYF,TGTGCCAGCAGCCAAGGGGGGGGACTAGCGGCATCCTACGAGCAGTACTTC,NA,TRBV4-2,TRBD2,TRBJ2-7
CASSFARYEQYF,TGTGCCAGCAGTTTCGCGCGGTACGAGCAGTACTTC,NA,TRBV28,NA,TRBJ2-7
CSGDSYTEAFF,TGCAGCGGCGATTCTTATACTGAAGCTTTCTTT,NA,TRBV20-1,NA,TRBJ1-1
CATSDPGTQTGELFF,TGTGCCACCAGTGATCCCGGGACCCAAACCGGGGAGCTGTTTTTT,NA,TRBV24-1,NA,TRBJ2-2
CASSPLIQGSQPQHF,TGTGCCAGCAGCCCCCTTATACAGGGAAGTCAGCCCCAGCATTTT,NA,TRBV16,NA,TRBJ1-5
CASSLGGYGNQPQHF,TGTGCCAGCAGCTTGGGGGGGTACGGCAATCAGCCCCAGCATTTT,NA,TRBV7-2,NA,TRBJ1-5
CATLSGGDSRSTEQYF,TGTGCCACCCTTTCGGGGGGGGACTCCCGGAGTACCGAGCAGTACTTC,NA,TRBV12-3/TRBV12-4,TRBD2,TRBJ2-7
CASSSLAVPSGANVLTF,TGTGCCAGCAGTTCTCTAGCGGTCCCCTCTGGGGCCAACGTCCTGACTTTC,few,TRBV27,TRBD2,TRBJ2-6
CAISDRVPLRYAYF,TGTGCCATCAGTGATCGGGTCCCGTTACGGTACGCGTATTTT,NA,TRBV10-3,NA,TRBJ2-3
CASSPRRGTSGDEQFF,TGTGCCAGCAGCCCGAGGAGGGGGACTAGCGGCGATGAGCAGTTCTTC,NA,TRBV7-2,TRBD2,TRBJ2-1
CAIRQHYEQYF,TGTGCCATCAGGCAGCACTACGAGCAGTACTTC,NA,TRBV10-3,NA,TRBJ2-7
CASSLTGTTYGYTF,TGTGCCAGCAGTTTAACAGGGACAACCTATGGCTACACCTTC,few,TRBV12-3/TRBV12-4,NA,TRBJ1-2
CASSVAPLAEQYF,TGTGCCAGCAGCGTAGCCCCGCTTGCCGAGCAGTACTTC,NA,TRBV9,NA,TRBJ2-7
CASSLVPQGGQSGANVLTF,TGCGCCAGCAGCTTGGTCCCCCAGGGAGGCCAGTCTGGGGCCAACGTCCTGACTTTC,NA,TRBV5-1,NA,TRBJ2-6
CATSRSPDRREKLFF,TGTGCCACCAGCAGATCGCCCGACAGGAGGGAAAAACTGTTTTTT,few,TRBV15,NA,TRBJ1-4
CSVGTKLTGNEQYF,TGCAGCGTCGGGACGAAGTTGACAGGGAACGAGCAGTACTTC,NA,TRBV29-1,TRBD1,TRBJ2-7
CASRSRDEQYF,TGTGCCAGCAGGTCTAGAGACGAGCAGTACTTC,few,TRBV27,NA,TRBJ2-7
CSARAVSYNEQFF,TGCAGTGCTAGAGCAGTCTCCTACAATGAGCAGTTCTTC,once,TRBV20-1,NA,TRBJ2-1
CSGTRGDGYTF,TGCAGCGGGACAAGGGGCGACGGCTACACCTTC,NA,TRBV29-1,NA,TRBJ1-2
CASSFGGQGRGNEQFF,TGTGCCAGCAGCTTCGGGGGACAGGGAAGGGGCAATGAGCAGTTCTTC,NA,TRBV7-2,TRBD1,TRBJ2-1
CASSQAISGNTIYF,TGTGCCAGCAGCCAAGCAATCTCTGGAAACACCATATATTTT,NA,TRBV14,NA,TRBJ1-3
CASSYTQLAAVYEQYF,TGTGCCAGCAGTTACACCCAACTAGCTGCGGTCTACGAGCAGTACTTC,many,TRBV6-2/TRBV6-3,NA,TRBJ2-7
CASSTGSGRIYEQYF,TGTGCCAGCAGCACTGGAAGCGGGAGGATCTACGAGCAGTACTTC,NA,TRBV6-6,TRBD2,TRBJ2-7
CASPGTAGLAGTYNEQFF,TGTGCCAGCCCCGGGACGGCGGGACTAGCGGGGACTTACAATGAGCAGTTCTTC,NA,TRBV6-2/TRBV6-3,TRBD2,TRBJ2-1
CSVEPPQGARFHTEAFF,TGCAGCGTTGAGCCCCCACAGGGGGCGAGGTTTCACACTGAAGCTTTCTTT,NA,TRBV29-1,TRBD1,TRBJ1-1
CASSPSPRVLANEQFF,TGTGCCAGCAGCCCCAGTCCCCGGGTTCTGGCCAATGAGCAGTTCTTC,few,TRBV7-2,NA,TRBJ2-1
CAGRETGSSYNEQYF,TGTGCCGGCAGAGAGACAGGGAGCTCCTACAATGAGCAGTACTTC,NA,TRBV6-2/TRBV6-3,TRBD1,TRBJ2-7
CASSSQVYEQYF,TGTGCCAGCTCATCTCAGGTCTACGAGCAGTACTTC,NA,TRBV18,NA,TRBJ2-7
CASSQARLAGGTSSYNEQFF,TGTGCCAGCAGCCAGGCCCGACTAGCGGGGGGAACGAGCTCCTACAATGAGCAGTTCTTC,few,TRBV14,TRBD2,TRBJ2-1
CASSWGGSRGYNEQFF,TGCGCCAGCAGCTGGGGGGGCTCACGTGGCTACAATGAGCAGTTCTTC,few,TRBV5-1,NA,TRBJ2-1
CATSSQGNRGNEQFF,TGTGCCACCAGTTCACAGGGGAATCGGGGCAATGAGCAGTTCTTC,NA,TRBV24-1,TRBD1,TRBJ2-1
CASGSIAGGPYNEQFF,TGCGCCAGCGGGTCCATAGCGGGAGGGCCCTACAATGAGCAGTTCTTC,few,TRBV5-1,TRBD2,TRBJ2-1